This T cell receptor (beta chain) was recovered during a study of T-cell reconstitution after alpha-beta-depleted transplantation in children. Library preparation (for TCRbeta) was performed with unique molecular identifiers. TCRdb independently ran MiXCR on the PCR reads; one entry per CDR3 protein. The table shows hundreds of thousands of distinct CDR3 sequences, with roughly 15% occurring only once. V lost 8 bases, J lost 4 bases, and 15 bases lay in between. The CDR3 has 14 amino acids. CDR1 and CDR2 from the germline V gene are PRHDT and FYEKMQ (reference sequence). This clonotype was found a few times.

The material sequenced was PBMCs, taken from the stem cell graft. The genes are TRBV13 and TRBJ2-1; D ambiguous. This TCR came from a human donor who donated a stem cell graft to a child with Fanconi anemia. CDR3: CASQRNLLYNEQFF. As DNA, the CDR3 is TGTGCCAGCCAGCGCAACTTACTGTACAATGAGCAGTTCTTC.